Sequencing of this T cell receptor beta chain was carried out in a study of blood T cells in healthy people across ages. Each sample yielded at least 7 million isolated PBMCs. This CDR3 region has 15 residues. Looked up from germline, CDR1 is SGHDN and CDR2 is FVKESK. V lost 3 bases, J lost 6 bases, and 15 bases lay in between. For the second PCR, which ran for about 7 to 11 cycles, a sample-barcoded 5' primer and a J-beta primer mix were used. TCRdb fed the 5' RACE reads into MiXCR, producing one record per CDR3 protein. The sample has 1.5 million or so distinct CDR3 sequences, approximately 43% seen once.

The origin of this receptor is a woman aged 18-30 years in good health. The chain uses TRBV14 and TRBJ2-1; the D gene is possibly TRBD1 (5 bases). Input material: blood. The CDR3 sequence: CASSHQGIPSNEQFF. CDR3 bases: TGTGCCAGCAGCCATCAGGGTATTCCCTCCAATGAGCAGTTCTTC.